Detailed here is one T cell receptor (beta chain). These data originate in a study of OX40 agonist ivuxolimab in advanced cancers. V was clipped by 7 bases and J by 2 bases; unmatched bases: 6. The CDR3 is 13 amino acids. The germline V gene has CDR1 SQVTM and CDR2 ANQGSEA. With autoimmune disease history or systemic immunosuppression, patients were excluded. Assay used: immunoSEQ multiplex PCR; TCRdb lists only in-frame clones, some missing. The sample carries 50,000 or so clones, roughly 91% recorded once. This clonotype originated in an adult with an advanced solid tumor such as melanoma, head and neck, liver or kidney cancer. The sequenced sample was CD4+ or CD8+ T cells sorted from blood, obtained in a trial of the OX40 agonist ivuxolimab. The V gene is TRBV29-1, the J gene TRBJ2-3; TRBD2 matches 7 bases. CDR3 loop: CSATGLVTDTQYF. DNA of the CDR3: TGCAGCGCCACAGGACTAGTCACAGATACGCAGTATTTT.